This TCR beta chain was retrieved from a study of early T cells in non-severe SARS-CoV-2 infection. Per the germline V gene, CDR1 is MNHEY and CDR2 is SVGAGI. V shed 3 bases and J shed 6 bases, with 17 bases lying between them. This CDR3 has 15 amino acids. Each single cDNA molecule received a unique molecular identifier. One entry per CDR3 protein, called by TCRdb with MiXCR from the 5' RACE reads. The sample consists of roughly 30,000 distinct CDR3 sequences, about 6% of them appearing once. This clonotype has more than one count but fewer than ten. The J gene is TRBJ1-1, the V gene TRBV6-5; unclear D gene. The origin of this receptor is an adult who was a healthcare worker with PCR-confirmed SARS-CoV-2 infection or an uninfected control (not recorded which). The sequences come from whole blood, collected at baseline. The CDR3 region has the DNA TGTGCCAGCAGTTATTTGCGTCCTATGGCCGCTGAAGCTTTCTTT. It codes for CASSYLRPMAAEAFF.